These 6 T cell receptor beta chains were all obtained from the same sample, sequenced in a study of lymphopenia after photon versus proton radiotherapy. TCRdb keeps only in-frame clones here, not all; method: immunoSEQ multiplex PCR. In the table there are almost 25,000 clones, over 80% of which are singletons. The specimen was peripheral blood, collected from a patient treated with proton-based radiotherapy. Receptors were obtained from a woman aged 70-85 years with pancreatic cancer.

The chain is built from TRBV7-9 and TRBJ2-1; TRBD2 agrees at 7 bases. Germline assignment: CDR1 SEHNR and CDR2 FQNEAQ (reference sequence). Losses at the gene ends were 5 bases for V and 5 bases for J; bases not matched to a gene: 9. CDR3 size: 15 residues. The CDR3, as DNA: TGTGCCAGCAGCCGTACCGCTAGCGGCAACAATGAGCAGTTCTTC. This codes for CASSRTASGNNEQFF.

The chain recombines TRBV29-1 with TRBJ2-2; TRBD1 matches at 8 bases. The ends lost 0 bases at V and 3 bases at J; junction bases unmatched: 6. The CDR3 contains 16 residues. Germline V gene lookup returns CDR1 SQVTM and CDR2 ANQGSEA. CDR3 in amino acids: CSVEDPGQAYTGELFF. The CDR3, as DNA: TGCAGCGTTGAAGACCCGGGACAGGCGTACACCGGGGAGCTGTTTTTT.

The rearrangement uses TRBV6-5 and TRBJ1-2; 8 bases are shared with TRBD1. The germline V gene has CDR1 MNHEY and CDR2 SVGAGI. V shed 6 bases and J 4 bases; nucleotides not matched to a gene: 7. The CDR3 contains 14 residues. The CDR3 region has the DNA TGTGCCAGCAGCCAAGACAGGGGAAGCTATGGCTACACCTTC. Protein sequence: CASSQDRGSYGYTF.

The V and J genes are TRBV19 and TRBJ1-6, with 9 positions matching TRBD1. V shed 3 bases, J shed 10 bases, and the junction held 4 bases outside the gene matches. The CDR3 has 14 amino acids. Germline lookup yields CDR1 LNHDA and CDR2 SQIVND (reference sequence). The CDR3 nucleotides are TGTGCCAGTAGTATCGACAGGGGGGGATCACCCCTCCACTTT. This gives the protein CASSIDRGGSPLHF. Complete variable domain (other parts from reference TRBV19 and TRBJ1-6): DGGITQSPKYLFRKEGQNVTLSCEQNLNHDAMYWYRQDPGQGLRLIYYSQIVNDFQKGDIAEGYSVSREKKESFPLTVTSAQKNPTAFYLCASSIDRGGSPLHFGNGTRLTVT.

This clone was detected a few times. The V gene is TRBV10-3, the J gene TRBJ2-7; 15 bases are a match to TRBD2. Losses at the gene ends were 8 bases for V and 2 bases for J; bases not matched to a gene: 1. Germline V gene lookup returns CDR1 ENHRY and CDR2 SYGVKD. CDR3 length: 14 amino acids. The CDR3 here is CAIGLAGGAYEQYF. CDR3 nucleotide sequence: TGTGCCATCGGACTAGCGGGAGGGGCCTACGAGCAGTACTTC.

The genes are TRBV2 and TRBJ2-2, with 9 positions matching TRBD1. J was trimmed by 5 bases and V by 4 bases; bases with no gene match: 2. CDR3 length: 14 residues. CDR1 is SNHLY, CDR2 FYNNEI, per germline. CDR3 coding DNA: TGTGCCAGCAGTGGACAGGGGGGTACCGGGGAGCTGTTTTTT. Its protein product is CASSGQGGTGELFF.